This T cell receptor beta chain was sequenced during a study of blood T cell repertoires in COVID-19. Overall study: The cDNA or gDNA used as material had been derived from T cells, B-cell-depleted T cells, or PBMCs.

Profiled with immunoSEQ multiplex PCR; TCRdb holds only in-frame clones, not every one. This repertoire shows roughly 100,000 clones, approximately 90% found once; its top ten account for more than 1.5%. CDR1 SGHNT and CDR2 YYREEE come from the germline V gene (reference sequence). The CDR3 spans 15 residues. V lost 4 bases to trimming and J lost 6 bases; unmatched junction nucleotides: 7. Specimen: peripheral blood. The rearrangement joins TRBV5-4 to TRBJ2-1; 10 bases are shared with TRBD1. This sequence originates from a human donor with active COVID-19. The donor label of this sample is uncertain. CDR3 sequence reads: CASSRGGTGANEQFF. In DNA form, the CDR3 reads TGTGCCAGCAGCCGGGGGGGGACAGGGGCCAATGAGCAGTTCTTC.